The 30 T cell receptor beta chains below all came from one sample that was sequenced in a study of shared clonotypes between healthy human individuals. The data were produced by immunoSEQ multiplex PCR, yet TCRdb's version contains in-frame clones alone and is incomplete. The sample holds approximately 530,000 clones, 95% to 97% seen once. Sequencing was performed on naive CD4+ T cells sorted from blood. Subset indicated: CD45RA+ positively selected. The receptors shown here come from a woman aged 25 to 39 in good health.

The CDR3 sequence: CASSPPPGANEQFF. DNA for the CDR3: TGTGCCAGCTCACCCCCCCCGGGTGCCAATGAGCAGTTCTTC. This chain uses TRBV18 with TRBJ2-1; D is ambiguous. From germline, CDR1 is KGHSH and CDR2 LQKENI. The V end was cut by 3 bases, the J end by 6 bases, with 12 bases between. The CDR3 length is 14 residues.

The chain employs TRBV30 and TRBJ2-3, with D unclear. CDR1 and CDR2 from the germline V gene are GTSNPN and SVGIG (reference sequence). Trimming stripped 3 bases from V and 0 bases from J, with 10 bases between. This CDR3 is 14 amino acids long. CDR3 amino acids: CAWRVKASTDTQYF. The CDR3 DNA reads TGTGCCTGGAGGGTGAAGGCAAGCACAGATACGCAGTATTTT.

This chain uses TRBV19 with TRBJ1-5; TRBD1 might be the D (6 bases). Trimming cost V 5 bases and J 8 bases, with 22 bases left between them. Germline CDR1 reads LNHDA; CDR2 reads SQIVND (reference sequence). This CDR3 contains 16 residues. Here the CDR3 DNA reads TGTGCCAGTAGTGACCTCACAGGGTCGGAAAGAAAGCCCCAGCATTTT. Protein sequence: CASSDLTGSERKPQHF.

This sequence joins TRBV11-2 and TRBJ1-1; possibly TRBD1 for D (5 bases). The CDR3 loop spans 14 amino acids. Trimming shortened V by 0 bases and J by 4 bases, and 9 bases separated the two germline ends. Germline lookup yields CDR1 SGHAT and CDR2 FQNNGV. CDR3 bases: TGTGCCAGCAGCTTAGACAGGGCCCCCACTGAAGCTTTCTTT. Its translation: CASSLDRAPTEAFF.

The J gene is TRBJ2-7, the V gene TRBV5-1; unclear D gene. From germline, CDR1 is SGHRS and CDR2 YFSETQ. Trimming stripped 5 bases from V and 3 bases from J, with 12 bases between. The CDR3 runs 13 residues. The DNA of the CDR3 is TGCGCCAGCAGGCCCGAGCCCCTCTACGAGCAGTACTTC. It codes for CASRPEPLYEQYF.

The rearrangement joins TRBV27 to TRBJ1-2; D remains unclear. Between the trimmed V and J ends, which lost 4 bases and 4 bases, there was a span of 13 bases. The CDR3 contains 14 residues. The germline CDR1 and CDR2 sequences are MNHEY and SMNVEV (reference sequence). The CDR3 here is CASSYSGPPYGYTF. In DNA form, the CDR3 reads TGTGCCAGCAGTTATTCGGGTCCCCCCTATGGCTACACCTTC.

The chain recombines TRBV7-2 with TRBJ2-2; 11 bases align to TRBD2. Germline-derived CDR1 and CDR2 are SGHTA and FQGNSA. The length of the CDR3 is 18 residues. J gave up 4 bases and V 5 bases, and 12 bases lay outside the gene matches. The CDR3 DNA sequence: TGTGCCAGCAGCAACGAATTCCTAGCGGGAGGAAGCACCGGGGAGCTGTTTTTT. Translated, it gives CASSNEFLAGGSTGELFF.

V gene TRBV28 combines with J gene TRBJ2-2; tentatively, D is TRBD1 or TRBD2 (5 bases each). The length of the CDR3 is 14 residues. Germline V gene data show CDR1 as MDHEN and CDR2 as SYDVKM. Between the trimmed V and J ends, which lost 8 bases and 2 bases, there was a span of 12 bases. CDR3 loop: CASQFGGNTGELFF. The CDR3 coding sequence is TGTGCCAGCCAATTTGGGGGAAACACCGGGGAGCTGTTTTTT.

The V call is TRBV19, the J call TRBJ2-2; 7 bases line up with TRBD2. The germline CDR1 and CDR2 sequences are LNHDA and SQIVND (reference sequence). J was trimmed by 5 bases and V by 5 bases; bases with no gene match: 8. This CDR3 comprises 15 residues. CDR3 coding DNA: TGTGCCAGTAGTCTCTCCCCTAGCGGAACCGGGGAGCTGTTTTTT. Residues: CASSLSPSGTGELFF.

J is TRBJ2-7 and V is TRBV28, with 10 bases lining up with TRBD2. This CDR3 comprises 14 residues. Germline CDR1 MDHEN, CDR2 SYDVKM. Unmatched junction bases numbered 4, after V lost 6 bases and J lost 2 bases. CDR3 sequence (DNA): TGTGCCAGCAGAATAGCGGGGGGACCCTACGAGCAGTACTTC. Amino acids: CASRIAGGPYEQYF. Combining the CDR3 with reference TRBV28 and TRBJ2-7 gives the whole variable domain DVKVTQSSRYLVKRTGEKVFLECVQDMDHENMFWYRQDPGLGLRLIYFSYDVKMKEKGDIPEGYSVSREKKERFSLILESASTNQTSMYLCASRIAGGPYEQYFGPGTRLTVT.

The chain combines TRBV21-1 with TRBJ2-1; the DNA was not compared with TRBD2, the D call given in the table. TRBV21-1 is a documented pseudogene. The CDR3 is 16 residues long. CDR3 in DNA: TGTGCCAGCAGCCCCCGACTAGATTTTGGAAACAATGAGCAGTTCTTC. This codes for CASSPRLDFGNNEQFF.

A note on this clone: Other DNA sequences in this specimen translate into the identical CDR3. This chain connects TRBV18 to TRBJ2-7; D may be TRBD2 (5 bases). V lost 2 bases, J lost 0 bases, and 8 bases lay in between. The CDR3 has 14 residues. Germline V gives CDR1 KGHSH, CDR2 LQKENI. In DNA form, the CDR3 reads TGTGCCAGCTCACCAGGAGGAGTCTCCTACGAGCAGTACTTC. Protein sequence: CASSPGGVSYEQYF.

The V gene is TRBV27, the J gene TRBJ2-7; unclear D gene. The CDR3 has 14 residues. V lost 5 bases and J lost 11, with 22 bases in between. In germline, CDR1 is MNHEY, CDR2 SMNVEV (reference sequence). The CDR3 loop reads CASSPAGSAQAEYF. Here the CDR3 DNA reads TGTGCCAGCAGTCCCGCAGGCAGCGCCCAGGCGGAGTACTTC.

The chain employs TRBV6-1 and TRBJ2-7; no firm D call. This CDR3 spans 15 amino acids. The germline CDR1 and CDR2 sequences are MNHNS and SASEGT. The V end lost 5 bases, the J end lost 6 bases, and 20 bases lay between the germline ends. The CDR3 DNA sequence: TGTGCCAGCAGTATCCGACTCCTCGCTCTGGGCGAGCAGTACTTC. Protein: CASSIRLLALGEQYF.

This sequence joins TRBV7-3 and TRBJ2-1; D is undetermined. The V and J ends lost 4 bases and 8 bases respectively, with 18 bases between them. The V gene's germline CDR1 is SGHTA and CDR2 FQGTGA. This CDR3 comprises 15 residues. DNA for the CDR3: TGTGCCAGCAGCTCCCTTACCTGGAAACGCTATGAGCAGTTCTTC. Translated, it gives CASSSLTWKRYEQFF. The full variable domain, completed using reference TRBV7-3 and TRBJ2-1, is GAGVSQTPSNKVTEKGKYVELRCDPISGHTALYWYRQSLGQGPEFLIYFQGTGAADDSGLPNDRFFAVRPEGSVSTLKIQRTERGDSAVYLCASSSLTWKRYEQFFGPGTRLTVL.

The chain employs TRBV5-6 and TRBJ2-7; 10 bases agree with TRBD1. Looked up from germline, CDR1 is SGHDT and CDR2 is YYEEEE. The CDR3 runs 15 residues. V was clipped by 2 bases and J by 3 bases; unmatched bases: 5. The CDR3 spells CASSFSGTGDYEQYF. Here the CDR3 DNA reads TGTGCCAGCAGCTTCTCCGGGACAGGGGACTACGAGCAGTACTTC.

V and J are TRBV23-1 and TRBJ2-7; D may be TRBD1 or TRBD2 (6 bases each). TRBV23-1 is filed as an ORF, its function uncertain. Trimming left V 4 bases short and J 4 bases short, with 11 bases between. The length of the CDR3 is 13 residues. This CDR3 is CASSPGAQYEQYF. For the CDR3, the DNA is TGCGCCAGCAGTCCGGGGGCGCAGTACGAGCAGTACTTC.

The CDR3 spells CSVARGTDTQYF. The CDR3 region has the DNA TGCAGCGTTGCCAGGGGCACAGATACGCAGTATTTT. The chain has TRBV29-1 and TRBJ2-3; weak D call: TRBD1 (5 bases). The CDR3 runs 12 residues. CDR1 is SQVTM, CDR2 ANQGSEA, per germline. Trimming stripped 4 bases from V and 1 base from J, with 6 bases between.

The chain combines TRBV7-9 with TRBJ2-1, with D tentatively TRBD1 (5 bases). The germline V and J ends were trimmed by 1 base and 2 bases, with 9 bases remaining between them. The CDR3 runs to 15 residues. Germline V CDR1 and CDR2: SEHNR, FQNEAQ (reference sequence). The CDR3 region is CASSLGQPAYNEQFF. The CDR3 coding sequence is TGTGCCAGCAGCTTAGGACAGCCCGCCTACAATGAGCAGTTCTTC.

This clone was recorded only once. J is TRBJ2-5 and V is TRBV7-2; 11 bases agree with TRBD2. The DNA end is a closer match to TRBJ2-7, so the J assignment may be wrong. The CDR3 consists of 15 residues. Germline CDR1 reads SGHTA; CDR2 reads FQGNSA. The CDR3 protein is CASRHTSGSYGEQYF. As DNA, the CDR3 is TGTGCCAGCAGACACACTAGCGGGAGTTACGGCGAGCAGTACTTC.

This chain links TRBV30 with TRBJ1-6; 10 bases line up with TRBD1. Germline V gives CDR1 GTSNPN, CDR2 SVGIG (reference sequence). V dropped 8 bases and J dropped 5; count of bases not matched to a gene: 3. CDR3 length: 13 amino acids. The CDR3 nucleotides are TGTGCCGTGGGGACAGGGGATAATTCACCCCTCCACTTT. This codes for CAVGTGDNSPLHF. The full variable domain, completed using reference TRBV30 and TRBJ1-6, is SQTIHQWPATLVQPVGSPLSLECTVEGTSNPNLYWYRQAAGRGLQLLFYSVGIGQISSEVPQNLSASRPQDRQFILSSKKLLLSDSGFYLCAVGTGDNSPLHFGNGTRLTVT.

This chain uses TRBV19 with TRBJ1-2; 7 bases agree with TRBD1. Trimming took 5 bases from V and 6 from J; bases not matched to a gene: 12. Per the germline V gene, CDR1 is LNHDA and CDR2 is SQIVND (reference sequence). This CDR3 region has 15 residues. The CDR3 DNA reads TGTGCCAGTAGTCTAAACCGGGACAGTAGGAATGGCTACACCTTC. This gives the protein CASSLNRDSRNGYTF.

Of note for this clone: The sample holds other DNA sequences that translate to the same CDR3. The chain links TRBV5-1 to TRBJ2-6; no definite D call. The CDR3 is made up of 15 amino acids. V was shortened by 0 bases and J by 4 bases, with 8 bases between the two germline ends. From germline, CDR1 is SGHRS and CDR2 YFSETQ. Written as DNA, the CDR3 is TGCGCCAGCAGCTTGGAGGGTTCGGGGGCCAACGTCCTGACTTTC. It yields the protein CASSLEGSGANVLTF.

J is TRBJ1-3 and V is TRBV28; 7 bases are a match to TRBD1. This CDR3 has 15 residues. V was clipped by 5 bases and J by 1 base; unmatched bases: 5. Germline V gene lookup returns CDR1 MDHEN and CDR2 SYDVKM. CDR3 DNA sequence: TGTGCCAGCAGTACCGGGACAGTTTCTGGAAACACCATATATTTT. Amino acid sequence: CASSTGTVSGNTIYF.

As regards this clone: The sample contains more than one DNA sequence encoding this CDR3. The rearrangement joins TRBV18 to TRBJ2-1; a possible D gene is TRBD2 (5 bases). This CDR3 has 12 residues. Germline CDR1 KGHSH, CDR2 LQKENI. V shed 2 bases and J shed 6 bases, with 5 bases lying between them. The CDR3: CASSPAGNEQFF. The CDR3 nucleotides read TGTGCCAGCTCACCAGCGGGCAATGAGCAGTTCTTC. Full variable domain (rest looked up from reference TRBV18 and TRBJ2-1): NAGVMQNPRHLVRRRGQEARLRCSPMKGHSHVYWYRQLPEEGLKFMVYLQKENIIDESGMPKERFSAEFPKEGPSILRIQQVVRGDSAAYFCASSPAGNEQFFGPGTRLTVL.

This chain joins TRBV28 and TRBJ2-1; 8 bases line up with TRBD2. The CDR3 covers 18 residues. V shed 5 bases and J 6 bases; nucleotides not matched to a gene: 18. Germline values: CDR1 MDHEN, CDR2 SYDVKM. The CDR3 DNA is TGTGCCAGCAGTAAAGGTCGGGGGACCGGGAGGGCCAGCAATGAGCAGTTCTTC. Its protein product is CASSKGRGTGRASNEQFF.

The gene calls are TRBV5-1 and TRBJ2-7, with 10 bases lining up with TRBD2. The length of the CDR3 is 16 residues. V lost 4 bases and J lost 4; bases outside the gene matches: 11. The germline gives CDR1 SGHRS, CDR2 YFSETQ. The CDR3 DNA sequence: TGCGCCAGCAGCCAAAACCTAGCGGGAGAGGTTTACGAGCAGTACTTC. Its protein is CASSQNLAGEVYEQYF.

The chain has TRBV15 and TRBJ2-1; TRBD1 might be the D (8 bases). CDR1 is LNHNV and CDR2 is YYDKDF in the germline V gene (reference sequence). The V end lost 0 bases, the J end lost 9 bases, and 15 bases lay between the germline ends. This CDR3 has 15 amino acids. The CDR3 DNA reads TGTGCCACCAGCAGAGAAGCGGGACAGGTAGTTGAGCAGTTCTTC. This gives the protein CATSREAGQVVEQFF.

CDR3 amino acids: CASRSSQNNYGYTF. The CDR3 DNA reads as TGTGCCAGCAGGTCCTCCCAGAATAACTATGGCTACACCTTC. The rearrangement uses TRBV6-6 and TRBJ1-2; the D is unclear. The germline CDR1 and CDR2 sequences are MNHNY and SVGAGI (reference sequence). This CDR3 is 14 amino acids long. Trimming left V 6 bases short and J 1 base short, with 12 bases between.

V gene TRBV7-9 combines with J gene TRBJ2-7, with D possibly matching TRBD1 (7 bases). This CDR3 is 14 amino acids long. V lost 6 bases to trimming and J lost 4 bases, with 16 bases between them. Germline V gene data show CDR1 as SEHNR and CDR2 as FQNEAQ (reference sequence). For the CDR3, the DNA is TGTGCCAGCAGTTCCGACAGGGAGGTATACGAGCAGTACTTC. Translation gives CASSSDREVYEQYF.